This T cell receptor beta chain comes out of a study of glioma-infiltrating T cells after dendritic cell vaccination. Study findings and constraints: TCR clonality showed no direct relationship with survival. Only a small number of patients had complete blood and tumor samples.

The immunoSEQ assay amplified TCRB CDR3 from up to 2 ug DNA. This table comes from immunoSEQ multiplex PCR, and its TCRdb copy is limited to in-frame clones, with some not included. The sample carries more than 95,000 clones, 81% recorded once. None of the glioblastoma patients had an isocitrate dehydrogenase mutation. Points on this clone: As yet, its antigen is unknown.

The length of the CDR3 is 15 residues. Germline CDR1 and CDR2: LNHDA and SQIVND (reference sequence). V was trimmed by 6 bases and J by 1 base, leaving 12 bases between them. The clonotype was recovered from a human donor with glioblastoma. This sequence joins TRBV19 and TRBJ2-2; D is perhaps TRBD1 (6 bases). Here the sequenced sample was blood, taken before dendritic cell vaccination. Written as DNA, the CDR3 is TGTGCCAGTAGAACTGGGACACAGAACACCGGGGAGCTGTTTTTT. Translating it yields CASRTGTQNTGELFF.